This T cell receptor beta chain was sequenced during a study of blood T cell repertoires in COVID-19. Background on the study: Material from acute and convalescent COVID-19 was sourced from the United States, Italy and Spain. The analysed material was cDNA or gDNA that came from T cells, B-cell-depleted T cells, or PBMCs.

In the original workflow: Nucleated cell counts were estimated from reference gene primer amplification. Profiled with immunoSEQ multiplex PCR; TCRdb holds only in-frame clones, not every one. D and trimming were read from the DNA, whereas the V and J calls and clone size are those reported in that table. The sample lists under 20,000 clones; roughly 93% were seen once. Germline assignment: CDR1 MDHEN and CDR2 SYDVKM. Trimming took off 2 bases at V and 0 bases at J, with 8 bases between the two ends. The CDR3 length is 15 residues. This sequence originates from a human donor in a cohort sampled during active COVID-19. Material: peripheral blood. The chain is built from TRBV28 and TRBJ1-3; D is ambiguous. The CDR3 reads CASSLGRSSGNTIYF. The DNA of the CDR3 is TGTGCCAGCAGTTTAGGCAGGTCCTCTGGAAACACCATATATTTT.